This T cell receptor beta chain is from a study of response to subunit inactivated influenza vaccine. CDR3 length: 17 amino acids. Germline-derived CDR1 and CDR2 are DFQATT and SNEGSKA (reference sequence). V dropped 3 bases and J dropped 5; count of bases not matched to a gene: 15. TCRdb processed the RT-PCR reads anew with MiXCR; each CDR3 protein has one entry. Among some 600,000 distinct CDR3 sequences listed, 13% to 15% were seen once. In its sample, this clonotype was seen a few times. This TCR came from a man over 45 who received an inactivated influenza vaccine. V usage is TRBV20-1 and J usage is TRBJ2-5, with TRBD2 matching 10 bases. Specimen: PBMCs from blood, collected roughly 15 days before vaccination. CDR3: CSASPGSVAGGRETQYF. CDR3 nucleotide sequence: TGCAGTGCTAGCCCGGGGTCTGTAGCGGGGGGCCGGGAGACCCAGTACTTC.